Each of the 24 T cell receptor beta chains below was sequenced from the same sample in a study of response to subunit inactivated influenza vaccine. TCRdb re-analysed the RT-PCR reads in MiXCR, keeping a single row per CDR3 protein. Here the sample spans 450,000 to 500,000 distinct CDR3 sequences, 9.5% to 12% being singletons. Sequenced material: PBMCs from blood, taken roughly 6 weeks after vaccination. These receptors all stem from a man in his fifties who received an inactivated influenza vaccine.

The chain carries TRBV25-1 and TRBJ2-7, with 12 bases identical to TRBD2. Germline-derived CDR1 and CDR2 are MGHDK and SYGVNS. The J segment lost 2 bases and the V segment lost 4 bases, leaving 3 bases of the junction unmatched. The CDR3 runs 15 residues. CDR3 nucleotide sequence: TGTGCCAGCAGTGGGGGACTAGCGGGCACCTACGAGCAGTACTTC. Translated: CASSGGLAGTYEQYF.

The V call is TRBV6-5, the J call TRBJ2-1; 12 nucleotides align to TRBD2. Germline V gene sequence: CDR1 MNHEY, CDR2 SVGAGI. J gave up 5 bases and V 0 bases, and 5 bases lay outside the gene matches. CDR3 size: 17 residues. CDR3 nucleotide sequence: TGTGCCAGCAGTTACTCCCTACTAGCGGGGGGTAACAATGAGCAGTTCTTC. This translates into CASSYSLLAGGNNEQFF.

Details on this clonotype: A single base separates this from a much larger clone, so it may be a read error. This chain connects TRBV29-1 to TRBJ2-1; D unclear. The V gene lost 7 bases and the J gene lost 5 bases, with 15 bases spanning the gap. The CDR3 consists of 13 residues. Germline CDR1 SQVTM, CDR2 ANQGSEA. In nucleotides, the CDR3 is TGCAGCGATGAGCTTGGCACCCACAATGAGCAGTTCTTC. Protein: CSDELGTHNEQFF.

This clonotype showed up just a few times. This chain joins TRBV7-2 and TRBJ2-7, with 7 positions matching TRBD1. J gave up 2 bases and V 6 bases, and 13 bases lay outside the gene matches. The CDR3 is made up of 16 amino acids. Germline V gives CDR1 SGHTA, CDR2 FQGNSA. In DNA, the CDR3 is TGTGCCAGCAGTTTTGGAGGACAGGTAGGAACCTACGAGCAGTACTTC. Its protein is CASSFGGQVGTYEQYF.

V usage is TRBV12-3 or TRBV12-4 and J usage is TRBJ2-3, with TRBD2 matching 10 bases. V lost 4 bases to trimming and J lost 10 bases; unmatched junction nucleotides: 5. The CDR3 consists of 13 residues. This CDR3 reads CASSSLAGVAQYF. CDR3 nucleotides: TGTGCCAGCAGTTCTCTAGCGGGAGTGGCGCAGTATTTT.

This clonotype showed up many times. V is TRBV12-3 or TRBV12-4 and J is TRBJ2-1, with D tentatively TRBD1 (6 bases). This CDR3 is 14 amino acids long. Trimming shortened V by 1 base and J by 6 bases, and 10 bases separated the two germline ends. Here the CDR3 reads CASSLGDMGNEQFF. Here the CDR3 DNA reads TGTGCCAGCAGTTTAGGGGACATGGGCAATGAGCAGTTCTTC.

This clonotype was observed at least ten times. This chain uses TRBV7-2 with TRBJ1-3; maybe TRBD1 (5 bases). CDR1 is SGHTA and CDR2 is FQGNSA in the germline V gene. V gave up 1 base and J gave up 4 bases, with 17 bases separating them. The CDR3 loop spans 17 amino acids. CDR3 sequence reads: CASSLGRGRVRGNTIYF. For the CDR3, the DNA is TGTGCCAGCAGCTTAGGGCGAGGCAGGGTACGGGGAAACACCATATATTTT.

This clonotype was recorded at least ten times. The J gene is TRBJ2-7, the V gene TRBV28; unclear D gene. With 8 bases removed from V and 0 bases from J, the gap between germline ends came to 5 bases. Germline V lookup: CDR1 MDHEN, CDR2 SYDVKM. This CDR3 comprises 11 residues. CDR3 protein: CASVSSYEQYF. Written as DNA, the CDR3 is TGTGCCAGCGTGTCCTCCTACGAGCAGTACTTC.

The genes are TRBV6-2 or TRBV6-3 and TRBJ1-5; the D gene is possibly TRBD1 (5 bases). Germline CDR1 reads MNHEY; CDR2 reads SVGEGT. V lost 5 bases and J 6 bases, leaving 14 bases between the germline ends. The CDR3 runs to 14 residues. The DNA for the CDR3 is TGTGCCAGCAGTGGGGCCAGGGAGCGTCAGCCCCAGCATTTT. Translated: CASSGARERQPQHF.

The chain employs TRBV4-1 and TRBJ2-3; no clear D. Per the germline V gene, CDR1 is MGHRA and CDR2 is YSYEKL. The V gene lost 1 base and the J gene lost 15 bases, with 14 bases spanning the gap. This CDR3 is built from 12 residues. As DNA, the CDR3 is TGCGCCAGCAGCCAAGCGGGCCGGACGGTATATTTT. This sequence encodes CASSQAGRTVYF.

This clonotype was picked up many times. V and J are TRBV4-3 and TRBJ1-1; D is possibly TRBD1 (5 bases). Germline CDR1 and CDR2: LGHNA and YSLEER. This CDR3 comprises 17 residues. The germline V and J ends were trimmed by 0 bases and 0 bases, with 14 bases remaining between them. The CDR3 here is CASSQDGPGGLNTEAFF. In nucleotides, the CDR3 is TGCGCCAGCAGCCAAGATGGTCCCGGGGGACTGAACACTGAAGCTTTCTTT.

V gene TRBV27 combines with J gene TRBJ1-2, with D possibly being TRBD1 (5 bases). The CDR3 has 15 residues. Per the germline V gene, CDR1 is MNHEY and CDR2 is SMNVEV (reference sequence). V was pared by 4 bases and J by 4 bases, with 16 bases between. The DNA of the CDR3 is TGTGCCAGCAGTTCCGACAGTTCCTGGGGCTATGGCTACACCTTC. Its translation: CASSSDSSWGYGYTF.

V gene TRBV6-1 combines with J gene TRBJ2-3, with a possible D match to TRBD2 (6 bases). This CDR3 is built from 14 residues. The V gene's germline CDR1 is MNHNS and CDR2 SASEGT. V was cut by 7 bases and J by 0 bases, with 11 bases left in between. The DNA of the CDR3 is TGTGCCAGCAATAGGGACTTTAGCACAGATACGCAGTATTTT. Amino acid sequence: CASNRDFSTDTQYF.

This clonotype showed up many times. V gene TRBV7-8 combines with J gene TRBJ2-7, with D unresolved. V gave up 4 bases and J gave up 0 bases, with 10 bases separating them. Germline V CDR1 and CDR2: SGHVS, FQNEAQ. The CDR3 runs 14 residues. The CDR3 DNA reads as TGTGCCAGCAGCTCCTTCGTTAGCTCCTACGAGCAGTACTTC. Translating it yields CASSSFVSSYEQYF.

In its sample, this clonotype was seen a few times. The rearrangement uses TRBV7-9 and TRBJ1-5; possibly TRBD1 for D (5 bases). The CDR3 totals 13 residues. Germline assignment: CDR1 SEHNR and CDR2 FQNEAQ (reference sequence). V lost 1 base and J 7 bases, leaving 8 bases between the germline ends. CDR3 sequence: CASSLEGKQPQHF. The CDR3 nucleotides are TGTGCCAGCAGCTTAGAGGGGAAACAGCCCCAGCATTTT.

There are a few counts of this clonotype. This chain connects TRBV11-2 to TRBJ2-1; 12 bases are shared with TRBD2. Trimming cost V 2 bases and J 9 bases; bases outside gene matches: 8. Germline V gene data show CDR1 as SGHAT and CDR2 as FQNNGV. This CDR3 has 16 amino acids. CDR3 in DNA: TGTGCCAGCAGCTTATTGGCTAGCGGGGGGGCGGGTGAGCAGTTCTTC. This encodes CASSLLASGGAGEQFF. Combining the CDR3 with reference TRBV11-2 and TRBJ2-1 gives the whole variable domain EAGVAQSPRYKIIEKRQSVAFWCNPISGHATLYWYQQILGQGPKLLIQFQNNGVVDDSQLPKDRFSAERLKGVDSTLKIQPAKLEDSAVYLCASSLLASGGAGEQFFGPGTRLTVL.

The rearrangement joins TRBV6-1 to TRBJ2-5; 9 bases map to TRBD2. With 6 bases clipped from V and 5 bases from J, the junction kept 4 bases outside the gene matches. The germline V gene has CDR1 MNHNS and CDR2 SASEGT. CDR3 length equals 13 residues. The CDR3: CASRRGGLETQYF. CDR3 coding DNA: TGTGCCAGCAGGCGGGGGGGCCTGGAGACCCAGTACTTC.

This clonotype showed up just a few times. This rearrangement joins TRBV7-3 to TRBJ2-3; 8 bases line up with TRBD2. This CDR3 is built from 18 residues. The germline gives CDR1 SGHTA, CDR2 FQGTGA. V trimming: 2 bases; J trimming: 6 bases; junction bases outside the gene matches: 16. CDR3 region: CASSLPDSGMADTDTQYF. The CDR3, as DNA: TGTGCCAGCAGCTTACCGGATAGCGGGATGGCGGACACGGATACGCAGTATTTT.

The chain uses TRBV6-2 or TRBV6-3 and TRBJ2-7; D ambiguous. This CDR3 contains 12 residues. The V end lost 2 bases, the J end lost 5 bases, and 7 bases lay between the germline ends. Germline CDR1 is MNHEY and CDR2 is SVGEGT. This CDR3 reads CASSYAPHEQYF. CDR3 DNA: TGTGCCAGCAGTTACGCCCCTCACGAGCAGTACTTC.

This clonotype has only a few counts. The genes are TRBV5-1 and TRBJ1-1; D call uncertain. CDR1 and CDR2 (germline): SGHRS, YFSETQ. Between the trimmed V and J ends, which lost 5 bases and 1 base, there was a span of 12 bases. The CDR3 contains 14 residues. DNA of the CDR3: TGCGCCAGCAGATATTTTACAGAGAACACTGAAGCTTTCTTT. Translating gives CASRYFTENTEAFF. Full variable domain (rest looked up from reference TRBV5-1 and TRBJ1-1): KAGVTQTPRYLIKTRGQQVTLSCSPISGHRSVSWYQQTPGQGLQFLFEYFSETQRNKGNFPGRFSGRQFSNSRSEMNVSTLELGDSALYLCASRYFTENTEAFFGQGTRLTVV.

This clonotype was seen many times. The chain uses TRBV7-2 and TRBJ1-2; 8 nucleotides align to TRBD1. Germline CDR1 and CDR2: SGHTA and FQGNSA. J was trimmed by 8 bases and V by 1 base; bases with no gene match: 9. CDR3 length: 15 residues. Here the CDR3 reads CASSLVVQGASGYTF. The CDR3, as DNA: TGTGCCAGCAGCTTAGTGGTGCAGGGGGCTTCAGGCTACACCTTC.

This clonotype turned up a few times. V gene TRBV20-1 combines with J gene TRBJ2-1; TRBD2 matches 10 bases. The CDR3 consists of 14 residues. V was clipped by 6 bases and J by 4 bases; unmatched bases: 6. From germline, CDR1 is DFQATT and CDR2 SNEGSKA (reference sequence). DNA for the CDR3: TGCAGTGCAATCTCTAGCGGGGGATACAATGAGCAGTTCTTC. Protein product: CSAISSGGYNEQFF.

This clonotype appeared a few times. This rearrangement joins TRBV6-1 to TRBJ1-1; no definite D call. V was trimmed by 7 bases and J by 4 bases, leaving 10 bases between them. CDR1 is MNHNS, CDR2 SASEGT, per germline. This CDR3 is built from 12 residues. The chain's CDR3 is CASIVPATEAFF. DNA of the CDR3: TGTGCCAGCATAGTACCGGCCACTGAAGCTTTCTTT.

In this sample, this clonotype turned up a few times. This chain links TRBV7-2 with TRBJ2-5; no definite D call. The germline V and J ends were trimmed by 1 base and 6 bases, with 9 bases remaining between them. CDR1 is SGHTA and CDR2 is FQGNSA in the germline V gene. The CDR3 has 13 amino acids. The CDR3 nucleotides are TGTGCCAGCAGCTTAGGGCAGAAGCAGACCCAGTACTTC. This gives the protein CASSLGQKQTQYF.